A single sample gave rise to the 15 T cell receptor beta chains below, sequenced in a study of T cells in Graves' hyperthyroidism and ophthalmopathy (dated by TCRdb to 2018 to 2020). Receptor amplification or capture employed multiplex PCR. Reads for this sample came from an Illumina HiSeq 2000. The TCR beta CDR3 regions were amplified from RNA transcripts. For the first round of RT-PCR on the TCR CDR3, the HTBI primer set was used together with the Qiagen OneStep RT-PCR kit. TCRdb handled the public reads itself, with Q25 trimming in fastp and clone calling in MiXCR, and kept productive beta chains. Rows are unified per CDR3 protein, each entry keeping the most common DNA and genes. This sample comprises under 300,000 distinct CDR3 sequences, roughly 13% of them detected only once. Roughly 7.7% of the sample is held by the ten biggest clonotypes. The sequencing input was blood. The receptors shown here come from a woman aged 40-49 years with Graves' hyperthyroidism.

This clonotype was recorded at least ten times. This chain links TRBV27 with TRBJ2-3; unclear D gene. The length of the CDR3 is 16 residues. Trimming took 2 bases from V and 4 from J, leaving 16 bases between them. Germline-derived CDR1 and CDR2 are MNHEY and SMNVEV (reference sequence). The CDR3 spells CASSLRTGLTADTQYF. DNA of the CDR3: TGTGCCAGCAGTTTAAGGACCGGGCTAACGGCAGATACGCAGTATTTT.

This clonotype was observed a few times. The rearrangement uses TRBV2 and TRBJ2-2, with unresolved D. Germline CDR1 SNHLY, CDR2 FYNNEI. The CDR3 runs to 14 residues. Deletions cut 7 bases from V and 0 bases from J, with 9 bases between. The CDR3 protein is CASIGPSNTGELFF. The CDR3 coding sequence is TGTGCCAGCATAGGGCCCTCGAACACCGGGGAGCTGTTTTTT.

Details on this clonotype: A much more abundant neighbour one base away suggests this may be a read error. This sequence joins TRBV24-1 and TRBJ2-7; tentatively, D is TRBD2 (6 bases). Looked up from germline, CDR1 is KGHDR and CDR2 is SFDVKD. The CDR3 length is 14 residues. The CDR3 DNA reads TGTGCCACCAGGGGGGAACGGGACTCCTCTGAGCAGCTCTTC. Translating it yields CATRGERDSSEQLF.

This clonotype was seen repeatedly, ten times or more. The chain carries TRBV28 and TRBJ2-1; D ambiguous. Germline V gene data show CDR1 as MDHEN and CDR2 as SYDVKM. V was shortened by 8 bases and J by 8 bases, with 16 bases between the two germline ends. This CDR3 contains 13 residues. The CDR3 loop is CASGSGVADEQFF. CDR3 DNA: TGTGCCAGCGGTTCCGGAGTGGCAGATGAGCAGTTCTTC.

About this clonotype itself: This clone may be a read error of a much larger clone one base away. The chain carries TRBV7-9 and TRBJ2-7, with TRBD2 matching over 8 bases. This CDR3 spans 15 amino acids. Germline CDR1 and CDR2: SEHNR and FQNEAQ (reference sequence). CDR3 DNA sequence: TGTGCCGGCAGCTCTTCAGCGGGAGATTTCTACGAGCAGTACTTC. Protein product: CAGSSSAGDFYEQYF.

This clonotype was seen repeatedly, ten times or more. The genes are TRBV6-1 and TRBJ1-2; 7 bases are shared with TRBD1. The CDR3 length is 13 residues. Trimming at V came to 6 bases and at J to 5 bases, leaving 6 bases not matched to a gene. Germline CDR1 is MNHNS and CDR2 is SASEGT. The CDR3, as DNA: TGTGCCAGCAGACCCGGACAGGAGTATGGCTACACCTTC. This encodes CASRPGQEYGYTF.

A word on this clonotype: The junction and the germline gene differ at one end; a read error may be behind it. The chain is built from TRBV20-1 and TRBJ1-2; D remains ambiguous. The length of the CDR3 is 16 residues. CDR1 is DFQATT and CDR2 is SNEGSKA in the germline V gene (reference sequence). CDR3 nucleotide sequence: TGCAGTGCTGGAGATCAACCCCGCCCGCGGAGTATTGGCTACACCTTC. It encodes CSAGDQPRPRSIGYTF.

The V and J genes are TRBV5-1 and TRBJ1-2, with D tentatively TRBD1 (6 bases). The CDR3 contains 13 residues. V was clipped by 3 bases and J by 6 bases, with 12 bases between them. The germline gives CDR1 SGHRS, CDR2 YFSETQ. The CDR3 here is CASSWTVGDGYTF. The CDR3 DNA follows: TGCGCCAGCAGCTGGACAGTTGGCGATGGCTACACCTTC.

This clonotype was detected ten times or more. The V gene is TRBV12-3 or TRBV12-4, the J gene TRBJ1-2; 9 bases are shared with TRBD1. V dropped 6 bases and J dropped 6; count of bases not matched to a gene: 5. The CDR3 is 13 amino acids. CDR3 nucleotide sequence: TGTGCCAGCAGACGGACAGGGGATCATGGCTACACCTTC. It specifies CASRRTGDHGYTF.

The rearrangement uses TRBV12-3 or TRBV12-4 and TRBJ1-2, with 11 bases fitting TRBD1. With V trimmed by 8 bases and J by 8 bases, 16 bases remained unmatched. The CDR3 length is 16 residues. CDR3 nucleotide sequence: TGTGCCAGCTCCACTCAGGACAGGGGGCAGAAGTACGGCTACACCTTC. Its protein is CASSTQDRGQKYGYTF.

This clonotype was recorded at least ten times. The V and J genes are TRBV12-3 or TRBV12-4 and TRBJ2-5, with D hard to call. The V and J ends lost 6 bases and 4 bases respectively, with 12 bases between them. The CDR3 runs to 13 residues. CDR3 loop: CASSGVTRETQYF. The CDR3, as DNA: TGTGCCAGCAGCGGCGTGACTCGAGAGACCCAGTACTTC.

This clonotype appeared many times. The chain has TRBV20-1 and TRBJ2-7, with D possibly being TRBD2 (6 bases). This CDR3 spans 13 amino acids. Deletions cut 3 bases from V and 3 bases from J, with 12 bases between. CDR1 and CDR2 from the germline V gene are DFQATT and SNEGSKA (reference sequence). The DNA of the CDR3 is TGCAGTGCTAGGGGGCGGGGCTTCTACGAGCAGTACTTC. Protein sequence: CSARGRGFYEQYF.

This clonotype was seen only a few times. The chain combines TRBV18 with TRBJ1-5; 7 nucleotides match TRBD1. This CDR3 contains 15 residues. Per the germline V gene, CDR1 is KGHSH and CDR2 is LQKENI. The V and J ends lost 3 bases and 3 bases, in that order; junction bases with no gene match: 5. CDR3 sequence (DNA): TGTGCCAGCTCACCTCAGGGGGGGGACAATCAGCCCCAGCATTTT. As protein: CASSPQGGDNQPQHF.

The chain recombines TRBV6-1 with TRBJ2-7, with 7 bases aligning to TRBD1. After removal of 6 bases from V and 5 bases from J, the junction contained 10 bases not matched to a gene. The length of the CDR3 is 14 residues. Germline lookup yields CDR1 MNHNS and CDR2 SASEGT. CDR3: CASRKTGRGDEQYF. CDR3 DNA: TGTGCCAGCAGGAAGACAGGGCGCGGAGACGAGCAGTACTTC.

This clonotype was recorded at least ten times. The rearrangement joins TRBV7-8 to TRBJ1-5; D unclear. This CDR3 region has 15 residues. Germline values: CDR1 SGHVS, CDR2 FQNEAQ. Trimming pared 5 bases from V and 6 bases from J, leaving 17 bases between. The CDR3 sequence: CASSPRRTLSQPQHF. CDR3 DNA sequence: TGTGCCAGCAGCCCAAGGCGCACTTTAAGTCAGCCCCAGCATTTT.